These T cell receptor beta chains were read from a single sample in a study of CD8 T cells in ankylosing spondylitis. TCRdb reanalysed the 5' RACE reads using MiXCR and keeps one entry per CDR3 protein. The sample consists of about 220,000 distinct CDR3 sequences, approximately 16% of them appearing once. The sequencing sample was made of blood, either unsorted or a sorted T cell fraction (not recorded which). The receptor set was obtained from a male donor with ankylosing spondylitis. Each CDR3 is given without its conserved first and last residue. The order of the fields is V gene, CDR3 protein.

V: TRBV12-3/TRBV12-4; CDR3: ASRTGATEWTDTQY
V: TRBV7-6; CDR3: ASSPAPWDEQY
V: TRBV29-1; CDR3: SVEIGYQETQY
V: TRBV5-1; CDR3: ASSWTSGGNLQETQY
V: TRBV7-9; CDR3: ASSLYDTIY
V: TRBV28; CDR3: ASTQMGRDTGELF
V: TRBV11-2; CDR3: ASSLDWDRGTEAF
V: TRBV18; CDR3: ASSPGAGSLGEQF
V: TRBV4-1; CDR3: ASSQDRGTGNEQY
V: TRBV4-3; CDR3: ASSQRTDPLYEQY
V: TRBV4-3; CDR3: ASSHQLPAPHGYT
V: TRBV24-1; CDR3: ATSDWRTNTDTQY
V: TRBV4-3; CDR3: ASSQESGGTGELF
V: TRBV20-1; CDR3: SARDLDRVNTGELF
V: TRBV12-3/TRBV12-4; CDR3: ASSPRATGPSYEQY
V: TRBV14; CDR3: ASSMFGGEAF
V: TRBV2; CDR3: ASGGASTDTQY
V: TRBV20-1; CDR3: SASGTFPDTQY
V: TRBV6-2/TRBV6-3; CDR3: ASSYSGQVSRYIYGYT
V: TRBV12-3/TRBV12-4; CDR3: ASSFRGNTEAF
V: TRBV7-9; CDR3: ASSPIPTGPGYGYT
V: TRBV12-3/TRBV12-4; CDR3: ASSPRAGTNEKLF
V: TRBV12-3/TRBV12-4; CDR3: ASSFLRGGSGGYT
V: TRBV29-1; CDR3: SVEEAVEAF
V: TRBV20-1; CDR3: SASGVGRGYEQY
V: TRBV7-8; CDR3: ASSLAYSGTSGLNEQF
V: TRBV7-8; CDR3: ASSSGLAGWYEQY
V: TRBV12-3/TRBV12-4; CDR3: ASSLWHPSNQPQH
V: TRBV15; CDR3: ATSQSGDVRVTEAF
V: TRBV10-3; CDR3: AISEPGREQY
V: TRBV7-8; CDR3: ASSLTSDEQF
V: TRBV5-1; CDR3: ASSFTGHGYT
V: TRBV12-3/TRBV12-4; CDR3: ASRPRTGQTGELF
V: TRBV9; CDR3: ASKAQGAFYEQY
V: TRBV19; CDR3: ASRGENTEAF
V: TRBV5-1; CDR3: ASSLDQNYGYT
V: TRBV11-2; CDR3: ASSYLEGSGTQY
V: TRBV11-2; CDR3: ASSLVGPNNEQF
V: TRBV9; CDR3: ASSPETGGVYGYT
V: TRBV12-3/TRBV12-4; CDR3: TCSSGTSGRASTDTQY
V: TRBV4-2; CDR3: ASSQDFGGSNSPLH
V: TRBV28; CDR3: ASSRTGSSYEQY
V: TRBV29-1; CDR3: SVDSGAYEQY
V: TRBV4-1; CDR3: ASSQDTLASGLQAEQF
V: TRBV7-9; CDR3: ASRPTQGAEQY
V: TRBV5-1; CDR3: ASSLGDSEGYNSPLH
V: TRBV29-1; CDR3: SVFTGGNLYEQY
V: TRBV2; CDR3: ASSELIQRSTDTQY
V: TRBV12-3/TRBV12-4; CDR3: ACQGGGETQY